This TCR beta chain was captured in a study of OX40 agonist ivuxolimab in advanced cancers. Study in general: Antecedent anti-PD-1, anti-PD-L1 or anti-CTLA-4 therapy was permissible, with about 40% having received some. Three dose-escalation patients had partial responses: one with hepatocellular carcinoma and two with cutaneous melanoma. Study-wide results and limits: Patients who responded partially at 0.1-3.0 mg/kg showed clonal expansion ranking among the lowest.

Assay used: immunoSEQ multiplex PCR; TCRdb lists only in-frame clones, some missing. The sample includes tens of thousands of clones, roughly 88% of them seen just once. Blood specimens came from baseline, cycle 4 day 1, and cycle 7 day 1. Concerning this clone: Its specificity is not known.

The CDR3 sequence is 15 residues long. Trimming removed 4 bases from V and 2 bases from J; junction bases left unmatched: 4. Germline V lookup: CDR1 MNHGY, CDR2 SVAAGI. The sequence was obtained from an adult with an advanced solid tumor such as melanoma, head and neck, liver or kidney cancer. This material consisted of CD4+ or CD8+ T cells sorted from blood, taken in a trial of the OX40 agonist ivuxolimab. The V call is TRBV6-9, the J call TRBJ1-3; 8 positions agree with TRBD1. The DNA of the CDR3 is TGTGCCAGCAGTTCGACAGGGGCCCCTGGAAACACCATATATTTT. Translation gives CASSSTGAPGNTIYF.